The 12 T cell receptor beta chains below come from one sample, sequenced in a study of Graves' ophthalmopathy and Graves' hyperthyroidism. Researchers took RNA transcripts and amplified TCR beta CDR3 regions from them. HTBI primers were employed in first-round RT-PCR, then a second-round multiplex PCR followed. TCRdb analysed the multiplex PCR reads with MiXCR anew, one entry per CDR3 protein. Of about 620,000 distinct CDR3 sequences listed, about 24% were seen once; the top ten hold about 6.6%. The sequenced material came from peripheral blood. The receptors shown here come from a woman aged 18-29 years with stable Graves' hyperthyroidism. Some clones in this sample may be carry-over from other donors' samples.

This clonotype was picked up many times. This chain links TRBV6-1 with TRBJ2-7; 7 nucleotides align to TRBD1. Germline V gene sequence: CDR1 MNHNS, CDR2 SASEGT. The V segment lost 6 bases and the J segment 2 bases; nucleotides outside the gene matches: 7. The CDR3 is made up of 14 amino acids. CDR3 DNA sequence: TGTGCCAGCAGCGTAGACAGGGATCCCTACGAGCAGTACTTC. Amino acids: CASSVDRDPYEQYF.

The rearrangement joins TRBV9 to TRBJ1-1; D is undetermined. V lost 3 bases and J 2 bases, leaving 14 bases between the germline ends. The CDR3 length is 15 residues. Germline CDR1 and CDR2: SGDLS and YYNGEE. CDR3 region: CASSEREAFNTEAFF. Written as DNA, the CDR3 is TGTGCCAGCAGCGAAAGGGAGGCATTTAACACTGAAGCTTTCTTT.

This clonotype was observed a handful of times. The gene calls are TRBV7-6 and TRBJ2-5; 8 nucleotides align to TRBD2. V shed 1 base and J 5 bases; nucleotides not matched to a gene: 15. CDR3 length: 18 amino acids. Germline V CDR1 and CDR2: SGHVS, FNYEAQ. The CDR3, as DNA: TGTGCCAGCAGCTTAGTCGGACGGGGGGGGCCCGAAGGGGAGACCCAGTACTTC. It translates to CASSLVGRGGPEGETQYF.

This clonotype was seen many times. The chain carries TRBV9 and TRBJ2-2; 7 nucleotides agree with TRBD1. The CDR3 spans 16 residues. J was trimmed by 4 bases and V by 4 bases; bases with no gene match: 10. Germline-derived CDR1 and CDR2 are SGDLS and YYNGEE. As DNA, the CDR3 is TGTGCCAGCAGCTCTACAGGGGTATCGGGCACCGGGGAGCTGTTTTTT. It encodes CASSSTGVSGTGELFF.

This clonotype occurred many times. The V call is TRBV18, the J call TRBJ1-2; 9 nucleotides align to TRBD1. Trimming removed 3 bases from V and 4 bases from J; junction bases left unmatched: 6. This CDR3 comprises 15 residues. Germline CDR1 KGHSH, CDR2 LQKENI. The CDR3 protein is CASSPGTGSIYGYTF. CDR3 coding DNA: TGTGCCAGCTCACCCGGGACAGGGTCAATCTATGGCTACACCTTC.

In this sample, this clonotype turned up a few times. V and J are TRBV18 and TRBJ1-1, with 7 nucleotides matching TRBD1. The V gene end was trimmed by 5 bases and the J gene end by 1 base; junction bases not matched to a gene: 4. The CDR3 spans 14 residues. Germline loops: CDR1 KGHSH, CDR2 LQKENI. CDR3 region: CASSSGQENTEAFF. In DNA, the CDR3 is TGTGCCAGCTCATCCGGACAGGAGAACACTGAAGCTTTCTTT.

The rearrangement joins TRBV30 to TRBJ1-1, with 9 bases aligning to TRBD1. V lost 0 bases to trimming and J lost 0 bases; unmatched junction nucleotides: 5. CDR1 is GTSNPN and CDR2 is SVGIG in the germline V gene (reference sequence). The CDR3 has 16 amino acids. The CDR3 region has the DNA TGTGCCTGGAGTGTAGGGGACAGGGAGATGAACACTGAAGCTTTCTTT. As protein: CAWSVGDREMNTEAFF.

As regards this clonotype: This clone may be a read error of a much larger clone one base away. V gene TRBV30 combines with J gene TRBJ1-2; D is possibly TRBD1 (6 bases). V dropped 4 bases and J dropped 5 bases, with 11 bases sitting between them. This CDR3 is 12 amino acids long. Germline V lookup: CDR1 GTSNPN, CDR2 SVGIG (reference sequence). The CDR3 loop reads CAWIQQGYGYTF. In nucleotides, the CDR3 is TGTGCCTGGATCCAACAGGGTTATGGCTACACCTTC.

J is TRBJ2-7 and V is TRBV4-2; possible D gene TRBD1, 8 bases. Germline V gives CDR1 LGHNA, CDR2 YNFKEQ. This CDR3 has 15 residues. Trimming shortened V by 1 base and J by 3 bases, and 13 bases separated the two germline ends. CDR3 sequence (DNA): TGTGCCAGCAGCCAAGGGACAGGGACTATCTACGAGCAGTACTTC. Translating gives CASSQGTGTIYEQYF.

This clonotype was seen repeatedly, ten times or more. The chain recombines TRBV18 with TRBJ2-7; the D gene is possibly TRBD2 (5 bases). Germline CDR1 is KGHSH and CDR2 is LQKENI. V was trimmed by 6 bases and J by 6 bases, leaving 12 bases between them. This CDR3 region has 12 residues. This CDR3 is CASSPGNTEQYF. The CDR3 DNA reads as TGTGCCAGCTCTCCCGGGAACACCGAGCAGTACTTC.

This clonotype was observed many times. The rearrangement uses TRBV6-5 and TRBJ1-5; 7 bases fit TRBD1. The length of the CDR3 is 16 residues. Germline V gives CDR1 MNHEY, CDR2 SVGAGI. Trimming took 5 bases from V and 0 from J; bases not matched to a gene: 7. The CDR3 region is CASSIRTGYSNQPQHF. The CDR3 nucleotides read TGTGCCAGCAGTATACGGACAGGCTATAGCAATCAGCCCCAGCATTTT.

This clonotype was seen repeatedly, ten times or more. A much larger clone differs by one base, so this may be a read error. The V gene is TRBV2, the J gene TRBJ1-1; the D gene is possibly TRBD1 (5 bases). Germline loops: CDR1 SNHLY, CDR2 FYNNEI. The length of the CDR3 is 14 residues. Trimming removed 2 bases at V and 0 bases at J, with 7 bases between. The CDR3 region has the DNA TGTGCCAGCAGTGAATCAGGGATGAACACTGAAGCTTTCTTT. Translated: CASSESGMNTEAFF.